What follows describes a single TCR beta chain. In germline, CDR1 is SGDLS, CDR2 YYNGEE. V was pared by 0 bases and J by 0 bases, with 10 bases between. The CDR3 runs 16 residues. The sample comes from a study of T cell clonotyping in hematopoietic cell transplantation. Some clones are missing from TCRdb's copy, which holds only in-frame ones; the method was immunoSEQ multiplex PCR. Altogether 13,000 to 15,000 clones are present, less than 98% being singletons, with the ten largest covering about 3.9%. The chain recombines TRBV9 with TRBJ1-5; no clear D gene. The source was peripheral blood mononuclear cells, collected 30 days after allogeneic stem cell transplant. This sequence was found in a female patient aged 50 to 60 who had an allogeneic stem cell transplant from an unrelated donor, so T cells may come from the graft donor. Some clones in this sample may be carry-over from other donors' samples. The CDR3 coding sequence is TGTGCCAGCAGCGTAGGAGACTCGAGTAGCAATCAGCCCCAGCATTTT. This codes for CASSVGDSSSNQPQHF. The full variable domain, in which reference TRBV9 and TRBJ1-5 provide the parts outside the CDR3, is DSGVTQTPKHLITATGQRVTLRCSPRSGDLSVYWYQQSLDQGLQFLIQYYNGEERAKGNILERFSAQQFPDLHSELNLSSLELGDSALYFCASSVGDSSSNQPQHFGDGTRLSIL.